This T cell receptor (beta chain) was identified during a study of graft-versus-host responses after intestinal transplantation. Study-level results: GvH clones detected in recipient marrow included some appearing first in ileum or blood.

Note on this clone: Its antigen is still unknown.

Germline V gene lookup returns CDR1 SGHTA and CDR2 FQGTGA. V was pared by 5 bases and J by 7 bases, with 5 bases between. This CDR3 contains 11 residues. The data were produced by immunoSEQ multiplex PCR, yet TCRdb's version contains in-frame clones alone and is incomplete. The sample lists approximately 37,000 clones, more than 80% occurring once. This receptor was identified in a human patient who received an intestinal transplant, so some T cells may come from the graft donor. This sample comprised PBMCs, obtained less than 750 days after intestinal transplantation. The chain employs TRBV7-3 and TRBJ2-2; D gene unclear. The CDR3 DNA is TGTGCCAGCAGCGACCGCGGGGAGCTGTTTTTT. It encodes CASSDRGELFF.